This is a list of T cell receptor beta chains from one sample in a study of CD8+CD57+ T cells in acquired aplastic anemia. TCRdb re-called the reads through MiXCR, storing one row per CDR3 protein. The data hold about 180,000 distinct CDR3 sequences, with about 47% observed a single time. The sample was sorted CD4+, CD8+, or CD8+CD57+ T cells (not recorded which) from PBMCs. The receptors stem from a human donor in good health. CDR3s include the opening cysteine and the closing phenylalanine or tryptophan. A D gene is named only where the DNA matches it firmly. Not every row has a clone size; where given, it reads once, few, many or a size class.

cdr3_aa cdr3_nt cdr3_length j_call v_call clone_size d_call
CAIRADRGNSPLHF TGTGCCATCAGGGCCGACAGGGGAAATTCACCCCTCCACTTT 14 TRBJ1-6 TRBV10-3 . TRBD1
CASSQGRTSLVDTQYF TGTGCCAGCAGCCAAGGAAGAACTAGCCTGGTCGATACGCAGTATTTT 16 TRBJ2-3 TRBV14 many .
CASSSILGTDTQYF TGCGCCAGCAGCTCCATCCTCGGCACAGATACGCAGTATTTT 14 TRBJ2-3 TRBV5-1 . .
CASSLGGRQGAYSANTGELFF TGTGCTAGCAGCTTAGGGGGACGACAGGGGGCTTATTCGGCGAACACCGGGGAGCTGTTTTTT 21 TRBJ2-2 TRBV7-7 many TRBD1
CAISENRGRGNTEAFF TGTGCCATCAGTGAGAACAGGGGGCGAGGGAACACTGAAGCTTTCTTT 16 TRBJ1-1 TRBV10-3 many TRBD1
CASGPRQGYGTDTQYF TGTGCTAGTGGTCCACGACAGGGGTACGGCACAGATACGCAGTATTTT 16 TRBJ2-3 TRBV12-5 . TRBD1
CASSLRGMNTEAFF TGTGCCAGCAGTTTGAGGGGCATGAACACTGAAGCTTTCTTT 14 TRBJ1-1 TRBV12-3/TRBV12-4 many .
CASSEAQGMGTEAFF TGTGCCAGCAGTGAAGCACAGGGAATGGGCACTGAAGCTTTCTTT 15 TRBJ1-1 TRBV2 few .
CASSGQFRGTEAFF TGTGCCAGCAGTGGACAGTTTAGAGGGACTGAAGCTTTCTTT 14 TRBJ1-1 TRBV2 many .
CTTSLASGGSYNEQFF TGTACCACCAGCCTTGCTAGCGGGGGCTCCTACAATGAGCAGTTCTTC 16 TRBJ2-1 TRBV24-1 . TRBD2
CSARAGGPYNEQFF TGCAGTGCTAGAGCGGGAGGCCCCTACAATGAGCAGTTCTTC 14 TRBJ2-1 TRBV20-1 many TRBD2